The text below deals with one TCR beta chain. Seattle's cohort entered during active infection and was followed longitudinally. Per the original methods: Amplification of reference gene primers provided the estimated nucleated cell counts. Produced via immunoSEQ multiplex PCR; TCRdb's table is partial and in-frame only. V, J and clone size reflect that table, while D and trimming were determined from the DNA. Found here are around 150,000 clones, roughly 82% of them singletons; the top ten hold 7%. The sample belongs to a study of blood T cell repertoires in COVID-19. Whole-study context: Both acute and convalescent COVID-19 samples were obtained from the United States, Italy and Spain. PBMCs, B-cell-depleted T cells, or T cells provided the cDNA or gDNA that made up the material.

CDR1 is MNHEY, CDR2 SVGAGI, per germline. The CDR3 has 14 amino acids. V gave up 2 bases and J gave up 2 bases; unmatched junction bases: 3. This chain connects TRBV6-5 to TRBJ2-7; 7 bases line up with TRBD1. This receptor was taken from a woman aged 35 to 49 with COVID-19, enrolled during active disease. Source material: peripheral blood. The CDR3 reads CASSYGQVTYEQYF. CDR3 bases: TGTGCCAGCAGTTACGGACAGGTAACCTACGAGCAGTACTTC.